These 23 T cell receptor beta chains originate from one sample sequenced in a study of blood T cell repertoires in COVID-19. Profiled with immunoSEQ multiplex PCR; TCRdb holds only in-frame clones, not every one. The sample holds tens of thousands of clones; more than 70% are singletons and the top ten take approximately 20%. Specimen: peripheral blood. The receptors were sampled from a human donor in a cohort sampled during active COVID-19.

V gene TRBV3-1 (or the pseudogene TRBV3-2) combines with J gene TRBJ2-7, with D tentatively TRBD1 (6 bases). Germline V gene data show CDR1 as LGHDT and CDR2 as YNNKEL (reference sequence). CDR3 length: 14 residues. The germline V and J ends were trimmed by 6 bases and 4 bases, with 16 bases remaining between them. CDR3 nucleotides: TGTGCCAGCAGAGCGGACAGCGGCTCGTACGAGCAGTACTTC. Translating gives CASRADSGSYEQYF.

The rearrangement links TRBV5-1 to TRBJ2-1, with 10 bases aligning to TRBD1. The CDR3 contains 14 residues. CDR1 and CDR2 from the germline V gene are SGHRS and YFSETQ. V lost 0 bases to trimming and J lost 9 bases; unmatched junction nucleotides: 3. The CDR3 region has the DNA TGCGCCAGCAGCTTGGGACAGGGGGCAGGTGAGCAGTTCTTC. It codes for CASSLGQGAGEQFF.

The genes are TRBV28 and TRBJ1-2; 10 nucleotides agree with TRBD1. This CDR3 is 15 amino acids long. The V gene end was trimmed by 6 bases and the J gene end by 2 bases; junction bases not matched to a gene: 6. Germline-derived CDR1 and CDR2 are MDHEN and SYDVKM. The CDR3, as DNA: TGTGCCAGCAGCAGGCCGGGACAGGGGAACTATGGCTACACCTTC. Encoded protein: CASSRPGQGNYGYTF.

The chain combines TRBV7-9 with TRBJ1-2; D might be TRBD1 (6 bases). CDR3 length: 14 residues. Trimming pared 0 bases from V and 7 bases from J, leaving 12 bases between. Germline CDR1 reads SEHNR; CDR2 reads FQNEAQ (reference sequence). CDR3 bases: TGTGCCAGCAGCTTAGCTGGACAGCACCTTGGCTACACCTTC. This codes for CASSLAGQHLGYTF.

This clone was recorded a few times. V usage is TRBV3-1 (or the pseudogene TRBV3-2) and J usage is TRBJ1-5; D is possibly TRBD1 (6 bases). Germline V CDR1 and CDR2: LGHDT, YNNKEL (reference sequence). The V and J ends lost 4 bases and 1 base respectively, with 14 bases between them. The CDR3 has 16 amino acids. The CDR3 bases are TGTGCCAGCAGCCCGACAGGCCAGGGGAGCAATCAGCCCCAGCATTTT. Protein sequence: CASSPTGQGSNQPQHF.

The CDR3 region has the DNA TGCGCCAGCAGCGTGACTAGCTTCAACAACAATGAGCAGTTCTTC. It codes for CASSVTSFNNNEQFF. The chain combines TRBV5-1 with TRBJ2-1, with 7 bases lining up with TRBD2. The CDR3 contains 15 residues. V was pared by 4 bases and J by 5 bases, with 9 bases of the junction left unmatched. Germline V lookup: CDR1 SGHRS, CDR2 YFSETQ.

This chain uses TRBV18 with TRBJ2-3; 9 bases map to TRBD2. Germline V CDR1 and CDR2: KGHSH, LQKENI. Trimming at V came to 3 bases and at J to 1 base, leaving 2 bases not matched to a gene. The CDR3 contains 15 residues. Here the CDR3 DNA reads TGTGCCAGCTCACCCAGGACTAGCGGCACAGATACGCAGTATTTT. Amino acids: CASSPRTSGTDTQYF.

The chain couples TRBV27 to TRBJ2-3; 8 nucleotides match TRBD2. This CDR3 has 15 amino acids. CDR1 and CDR2 from the germline V gene are MNHEY and SMNVEV (reference sequence). V was pared by 2 bases and J by 3 bases, with 4 bases of the junction left unmatched. CDR3 DNA sequence: TGTGCCAGCAGTTTAGCGGCGGGAGGTACAGATACGCAGTATTTT. Amino acid sequence: CASSLAAGGTDTQYF.

The chain links TRBV7-3 to TRBJ2-5; no clear D. The germline CDR1 and CDR2 sequences are SGHTA and FQGTGA. This CDR3 spans 13 amino acids. Trimming stripped 2 bases from V and 0 bases from J, with 4 bases between. CDR3 residues: CASSLADQETQYF. CDR3 coding DNA: TGTGCCAGCAGCTTAGCAGACCAAGAGACCCAGTACTTC.

Concerning this clone: The sample holds other DNA sequences that translate to the same CDR3. The chain is built from TRBV7-3 and TRBJ2-2, with D possibly TRBD1 on 7 matching bases. The CDR3 extends over 14 amino acids. Germline CDR1 SGHTA, CDR2 FQGTGA. The V gene lost 6 bases and the J gene lost 4 bases, with 12 bases spanning the gap. The CDR3 DNA follows: TGTGCCAGCAGTGGGCAGGGGGGCACCGGGGAGCTGTTTTTT. Its translation: CASSGQGGTGELFF. Based on the CDR3 plus reference TRBV7-3 and TRBJ2-2, the full variable domain is GAGVSQTPSNKVTEKGKYVELRCDPISGHTALYWYRQSLGQGPEFLIYFQGTGAADDSGLPNDRFFAVRPEGSVSTLKIQRTERGDSAVYLCASSGQGGTGELFFGEGSRLTVL.

V usage is TRBV5-4 and J usage is TRBJ2-1, with a possible D match to TRBD2 (5 bases). Deletions cut 1 base from V and 10 bases from J, with 12 bases between. The CDR3 consists of 13 residues. CDR1 is SGHNT and CDR2 is YYREEE in the germline V gene (reference sequence). In DNA, the CDR3 is TGTGCCAGCAGCTTGCAGGCGGGTTCCGAGCAGTTCTTC. It translates to CASSLQAGSEQFF.

V gene TRBV12-3 or TRBV12-4 combines with J gene TRBJ2-2; weak D call: TRBD2 (5 bases). The CDR3 has 13 amino acids. V lost 3 bases and J lost 3, with 5 bases in between. The CDR3 loop is CASSLRDTGELFF. The CDR3 DNA sequence: TGTGCCAGCAGTTTGAGGGACACCGGGGAGCTGTTTTTT.

V usage is TRBV20-1 and J usage is TRBJ2-5, with 13 positions matching TRBD2. With 3 bases clipped from V and 5 bases from J, the junction kept 3 bases outside the gene matches. Germline CDR1 is DFQATT and CDR2 is SNEGSKA (reference sequence). This CDR3 has 14 amino acids. The CDR3 region is CSASGLAGVETQYF. CDR3 DNA sequence: TGCAGTGCTAGTGGACTAGCGGGGGTGGAGACCCAGTACTTC.

The chain is built from TRBV7-3 and TRBJ2-7; D is unresolved. The germline V and J ends were trimmed by 2 bases and 0 bases, with 8 bases remaining between them. Germline lookup yields CDR1 SGHTA and CDR2 FQGTGA. The CDR3 spans 14 residues. The CDR3 DNA is TGTGCCAGCAGCTTACCTTCCGTCTCCTACGAGCAGTACTTC. Its protein product is CASSLPSVSYEQYF.

The rearrangement uses TRBV5-1 and TRBJ2-5, with 12 nucleotides matching TRBD2. Trimming removed 6 bases from V and 4 bases from J; junction bases left unmatched: 10. Germline loops: CDR1 SGHRS, CDR2 YFSETQ. This CDR3 has 16 residues. The CDR3 protein is CASNDPSGGAGETQYF. The CDR3 coding sequence is TGCGCCAGCAATGATCCTAGCGGGGGGGCCGGAGAGACCCAGTACTTC. Variable domain in full (rest from reference TRBV5-1 and TRBJ2-5): KAGVTQTPRYLIKTRGQQVTLSCSPISGHRSVSWYQQTPGQGLQFLFEYFSETQRNKGNFPGRFSGRQFSNSRSEMNVSTLELGDSALYLCASNDPSGGAGETQYFGPGTRLLVL.

This clone was seen just once. The genes are TRBV6-5 and TRBJ1-4; weak D call: TRBD1 (6 bases). In germline, CDR1 is MNHEY, CDR2 SVGAGI. V gave up 4 bases and J gave up 8 bases, with 17 bases separating them. This CDR3 contains 15 residues. The CDR3 is CASSSYQGQGEKLFF. In nucleotides, the CDR3 is TGTGCCAGCAGTTCCTACCAGGGTCAGGGGGAAAAACTGTTTTTT.

This rearrangement joins TRBV19 to TRBJ2-6; 10 nucleotides line up with TRBD1. Germline CDR1 reads LNHDA; CDR2 reads SQIVND (reference sequence). J gave up 0 bases and V 1 base, and 0 bases lay outside the gene matches. The CDR3 covers 17 residues. The CDR3 bases are TGTGCCAGTAGTATAGGGGACAGGGGCTCTGGGGCCAACGTCCTGACTTTC. This sequence encodes CASSIGDRGSGANVLTF.

This chain uses TRBV5-1 with TRBJ2-7, with TRBD1 identical over 7 bases. V dropped 0 bases and J dropped 5; count of bases not matched to a gene: 5. CDR1 and CDR2 (germline): SGHRS, YFSETQ. CDR3 length: 14 residues. In DNA form, the CDR3 reads TGCGCCAGCAGCTTGGGGGGACAGTTGGACGAGCAGTACTTC. Translating it yields CASSLGGQLDEQYF.

The rearrangement links TRBV6-4 to TRBJ1-5; D remains ambiguous. Trimming took 0 bases from V and 8 from J, leaving 17 bases between them. CDR3 size: 16 residues. Looked up from germline, CDR1 is MRHNA and CDR2 is SNTAGT. The CDR3 region is CASSDSPSPPKEPQHF. The CDR3 coding sequence is TGTGCCAGCAGTGACTCGCCTAGTCCACCCAAGGAGCCCCAGCATTTT.

The chain has TRBV30 and TRBJ1-4; weak D call: TRBD1 (5 bases). V was cut by 0 bases and J by 3 bases, with 14 bases left in between. CDR3 length: 16 residues. Germline V gives CDR1 GTSNPN, CDR2 SVGIG (reference sequence). DNA for the CDR3: TGTGCCTGGAGTGTACGAGGGGAGGCGGCTAATGAAAAACTGTTTTTT. This codes for CAWSVRGEAANEKLFF.

This chain connects TRBV5-6 to TRBJ1-1; 7 nucleotides line up with TRBD1. The CDR3 spans 17 residues. Germline CDR1 SGHDT, CDR2 YYEEEE. With 0 bases clipped from V and 2 bases from J, the junction kept 10 bases outside the gene matches. This CDR3 is CASSLGLPGTDNTEAFF. For the CDR3, the DNA is TGTGCCAGCAGCTTGGGACTCCCCGGGACAGATAACACTGAAGCTTTCTTT.

This rearrangement joins TRBV30 to TRBJ2-3; 8 bases agree with TRBD2. Germline loops: CDR1 GTSNPN, CDR2 SVGIG (reference sequence). The CDR3 consists of 14 residues. The junction had 3 bases not matched to a gene; V was cut back by 3 bases and J by 1 base. Here the CDR3 DNA reads TGTGCCTGGAGAAAAGCGGGAGGCACAGATACGCAGTATTTT. Amino acid sequence: CAWRKAGGTDTQYF.

The genes are TRBV11-2 and TRBJ2-7; 10 bases align to TRBD2. The CDR3 is made up of 15 amino acids. Looked up from germline, CDR1 is SGHAT and CDR2 is FQNNGV. V was pared by 1 base and J by 7 bases, with 7 bases of the junction left unmatched. For the CDR3, the DNA is TGTGCCAGCAGCTTAGCTAGCGGGAGCTCGTATGAGCAGTACTTC. Residues: CASSLASGSSYEQYF.